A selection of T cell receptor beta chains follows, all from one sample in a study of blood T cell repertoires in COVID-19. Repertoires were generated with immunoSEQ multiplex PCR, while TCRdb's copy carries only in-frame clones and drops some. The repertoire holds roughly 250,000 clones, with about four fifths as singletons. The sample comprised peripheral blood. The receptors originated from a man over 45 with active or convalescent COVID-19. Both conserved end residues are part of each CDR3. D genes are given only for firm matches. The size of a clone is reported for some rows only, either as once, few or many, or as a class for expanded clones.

CASSPQRYNEQFF TGTGCCAGTAGTCCGCAGCGGTACAATGAGCAGTTCTTC TRBJ2-1 . TRBV19 .
CASSEPTRGGNPDTQYF TGCGCCAGCAGTGAACCGACTAGGGGGGGTAACCCAGATACGCAGTATTTT TRBJ2-3 . TRBV10-1 .
CASSPVGLSTQYF TGTGCCAGCTCACCGGTTGGACTTTCTACGCAGTATTTT TRBJ2-3 . TRBV18 .
CASSERGGTNTGELFF TGTGCCAGCAGTGAACGGGGTGGGACGAACACCGGGGAGCTGTTTTTT TRBJ2-2 . TRBV2 .
CASSKARQGAGNTIYF TGTGCCAGCAGCAAAGCCCGACAGGGAGCCGGAAACACCATATATTTT TRBJ1-3 TRBD1 TRBV7-2 .
CATSRGEFNQPQHF TGTGCCACCAGCAGAGGGGAGTTTAATCAGCCCCAGCATTTT TRBJ1-5 . TRBV15 .
CAWEIGTGETEAFF TGTGCCTGGGAGATAGGGACAGGGGAGACTGAAGCTTTCTTT TRBJ1-1 TRBD1 TRBV30 .
CSVQSPGTGTYNEQFF TGCAGCGTCCAATCCCCCGGGACAGGGACTTACAATGAGCAGTTCTTC TRBJ2-1 TRBD1 TRBV29-1 .
CASKIAGGGETQYF TGTGCCAGCAAGATAGCGGGGGGTGGAGAGACCCAGTACTTC TRBJ2-5 TRBD2 TRBV2 .
CASSSGQPNQPQHF TGTGCCAGCAGTTCCGGACAGCCCAATCAGCCCCAGCATTTT TRBJ1-5 . TRBV6-5 .
CATSSERTGTYEQYF TGTGCCACCAGCAGCGAGAGGACAGGTACCTACGAGCAGTACTTC TRBJ2-7 TRBD1 TRBV15 .
CASSQKRGYGYTF TGTGCCAGCAGCCAAAAGCGGGGCTATGGCTACACCTTC TRBJ1-2 . TRBV14 .
CATSRDGAYGYTF TGTGCCACCAGCAGAGATGGGGCTTATGGCTACACCTTC TRBJ1-2 . TRBV15 .
CAISPGLAGYEQYF TGTGCCATCAGCCCGGGACTAGCGGGATACGAGCAGTACTTC TRBJ2-7 TRBD2 TRBV10-3 .
CASSMGRGLGTEAFF TGTGCCAGTAGTATGGGTCGGGGATTGGGCACTGAAGCTTTCTTT TRBJ1-1 . TRBV19 .
CASSFQGLGNQPQHF TGTGCCAGCAGTTTCCAGGGCTTAGGCAATCAGCCCCAGCATTTT TRBJ1-5 . TRBV6-2/TRBV6-3 few
CASSLGGGPYNEQFF TGCGCCAGCAGCTTGGGCGGGGGCCCATACAATGAGCAGTTCTTC TRBJ2-1 . TRBV5-1 .
CASSLDSPSGAFSGANVLTF TGCGCCAGCAGCTTGGACTCCCCTTCAGGGGCTTTCTCTGGGGCCAACGTCCTGACTTTC TRBJ2-6 . TRBV5-1 .
CASSIWGAYNYGYTF TGTGCCAGTAGTATATGGGGCGCTTATAACTATGGCTACACCTTC TRBJ1-2 . TRBV19 .
CASSGLTGKNTGELFF TGTGCCAGCAGCGGCCTAACGGGGAAAAACACCGGGGAGCTGTTTTTT TRBJ2-2 . TRBV11-2 .
CASSLVLAGGRETQYF TGTGCCAGCAGTTTAGTCCTAGCGGGGGGTAGGGAGACCCAGTACTTC TRBJ2-5 TRBD2 TRBV28 .
CASSLGGAHQPQHF TGTGCCAGCAGTTTAGGAGGGGCACATCAGCCCCAGCATTTT TRBJ1-5 . TRBV27 few
CASSEYRGSGELFF TGTGCCAGTAGTGAGTACAGGGGGTCCGGGGAGCTGTTTTTT TRBJ2-2 TRBD1 TRBV19 .
CASSQDQPSGGEGGELFF TGTGCCAGCAGCCAAGATCAACCCAGCGGGGGGGAAGGCGGGGAGCTGTTTTTT TRBJ2-2 TRBD2 TRBV4-2 .
CASSVGQATYEQYF TGTGCCAGCAGCGTCGGCCAGGCGACCTACGAGCAGTACTTC TRBJ2-7 . TRBV9 .
CASRRLPGLEDNNEQFF TGTGCCAGCAGACGTTTGCCGGGACTAGAAGATAACAATGAGCAGTTCTTC TRBJ2-1 TRBD2 TRBV11-2 .
CASSLGQLNTGELFF TGTGCCAGCAGCCTCGGACAGTTGAACACCGGGGAGCTGTTTTTT TRBJ2-2 . TRBV7-2 .
CATSRAGLGAKGGQPQHF TGTGCCACCAGCAGAGCAGGGTTAGGGGCGAAGGGAGGTCAGCCCCAGCATTTT TRBJ1-5 . TRBV15 .
CASSGAGSGNTIYF TGTGCCAGCAGCGGGGCAGGGTCTGGAAACACCATATATTTT TRBJ1-3 . TRBV9 .
CASSQADMNTEAFF TGTGCCAGCAGCCAAGCGGACATGAACACTGAAGCTTTCTTT TRBJ1-1 . TRBV3-1/TRBV3-2 .
CASSFQPGTGIGEQYF TGCGCCAGCAGCTTCCAGCCCGGGACAGGGATTGGTGAGCAGTACTTC TRBJ2-7 TRBD1 TRBV5-1 .
CATSSRDTVREQFF TGTGCCACCAGCAGCCGGGACACGGTTAGGGAGCAGTTCTTC TRBJ2-1 . TRBV15 .
CASSPFGEKLFF TGTGCCAGCAGCCCCTTCGGTGAAAAACTGTTTTTT TRBJ1-4 . TRBV14 .
CASSVTVNTEAFF TGTGCCAGTAGTGTGACAGTGAACACTGAAGCTTTCTTT TRBJ1-1 . TRBV19 .
CASSPRGSDTQYF TGTGCCAGCAGTCCTCGGGGTTCAGATACGCAGTATTTT TRBJ2-3 . TRBV11-3 .
CASSDPGTKETQYF TGTGCCAGCAGCGACCCCGGGACAAAAGAGACCCAGTACTTC TRBJ2-5 . TRBV11-2 .
CASSLFQTYEQYF TGTGCCAGCAGTTTATTTCAGACCTACGAGCAGTACTTC TRBJ2-7 . TRBV28 .
CASSPVGLGTEAFF TGTGCCAGCTCACCGGTCGGGTTAGGCACTGAAGCTTTCTTT TRBJ1-1 . TRBV18 .
CASSQDLAGLTDTQYF TGCGCCAGCAGCCAAGATTTGGCAGGCCTCACAGATACGCAGTATTTT TRBJ2-3 . TRBV4-3 .
CASSLPRTSGGARDTQYF TGTGCCAGCAGCTTACCTCGGACTAGCGGGGGGGCCCGGGATACGCAGTATTTT TRBJ2-3 TRBD2 TRBV7-8 .
CASSPLDSPLHF TGTGCCAGCAGCCCCCTCGATTCACCCCTCCACTTT TRBJ1-6 . TRBV9 .
CASSQFSGTEAFF TGTGCCAGCAGCCAATTCTCGGGGACTGAAGCTTTCTTT TRBJ1-1 . TRBV16 .
CASSNSGLNEKLFF TGTGCCAGTAGTAACAGCGGCCTCAACGAAAAACTGTTTTTT TRBJ1-4 . TRBV19 .
CSVAGQAENTEAFF TGCAGCGTCGCAGGGCAGGCCGAGAACACTGAAGCTTTCTTT TRBJ1-1 . TRBV29-1 .
CASSSGTGNQPQHF TGTGCCAGCAGCTCCGGGACAGGCAATCAGCCCCAGCATTTT TRBJ1-5 TRBD1 TRBV6-5 .
CASSPRTSGGMDTQYF TGTGCCAGCAGCCCCCGGACTAGCGGGGGTATGGATACGCAGTATTTT TRBJ2-3 TRBD2 TRBV7-2 .
CASSFETGVGNTIYF TGCGCCAGCAGCTTCGAGACAGGGGTTGGAAACACCATATATTTT TRBJ1-3 TRBD1 TRBV5-1 once
CASSTLGSGEHEQYF TGTGCCAGCAGTACGTTGGGTAGCGGGGAACACGAGCAGTACTTC TRBJ2-7 TRBD2 TRBV2 many
CASSRTGTSGTGELFF TGCGCCAGCAGCAGGACCGGGACTAGCGGGACCGGGGAGCTGTTTTTT TRBJ2-2 TRBD2 TRBV5-1 .
CASSLLGSLKFQF TGTGCCAGCAGTTTATTGGGCAGCCTGAAATTCCAGTTC TRBJ2-7 . TRBV28 .
CASSGQIQETQYF TGTGCCAGCAGCGGACAGATACAAGAGACCCAGTACTTC TRBJ2-5 . TRBV9 .
CASVPTRLGRAEAFF TGTGCCAGCGTACCAACAAGACTAGGGAGGGCTGAAGCTTTCTTT TRBJ1-1 . TRBV6-5 few
CASSLSREKLFF TGTGCCAGCAGCTTGTCGCGTGAAAAACTGTTTTTT TRBJ1-4 . TRBV7-8 .